Listed here is a single T cell receptor (beta chain). In germline, CDR1 is MNHNS, CDR2 SASEGT. CDR3 length: 16 residues. V lost 1 base and J lost 5; bases outside the gene matches: 8. These data originate in a study of blood T cells in healthy people across ages. The second PCR ran about 6 to 11 cycles with a sample-barcoded 5' primer and J-beta primers. TCRdb used MiXCR to reprocess the 5' RACE reads, holding one entry per CDR3 protein. The sample gives about 930,000 distinct CDR3 sequences, about 29% of which show up once; about 10% is in the top ten. The data also belong to a second study, concerning T cells of mothers and their children.

Sequenced: blood. This TCR was recovered from a woman between 40 and 55 years old in good health. The chain combines TRBV6-1 with TRBJ2-5; 9 bases are a match to TRBD2. The CDR3 DNA reads TGTGCCAGCAGTGAAGGGGTTAGCGGGGGTGGCGAGACCCAGTACTTC. It yields the protein CASSEGVSGGGETQYF.